Each of the 22 T cell receptor beta chains below was sequenced from the same sample in a study of blood T cell repertoires in COVID-19. Clones were sequenced by immunoSEQ multiplex PCR, and TCRdb holds only the in-frame ones, with some missing. The sample has about 200,000 clones, roughly nine tenths seen once; the top ten hold 0.7% to 0.8%. What was sequenced was peripheral blood. The source of these receptors is a woman between 65 and 79 years old with acute or convalescent COVID-19.

Concerning this clone itself: This specimen includes other DNA sequences encoding the same CDR3. The chain joins TRBV7-2 to TRBJ2-7; TRBD1 might be the D (6 bases). The germline V gene encodes CDR1 SGHTA and CDR2 FQGNSA. V lost 1 base, J lost 4 bases, and 8 bases lay in between. The CDR3 consists of 13 residues. The CDR3 sequence is CASSLGTAYEQYF. The CDR3 DNA follows: TGTGCCAGCAGCTTAGGGACAGCTTACGAGCAGTACTTC.

The V call is TRBV5-4, the J call TRBJ2-4; D remains unclear. The CDR3 length is 15 residues. Germline loops: CDR1 SGHNT, CDR2 YYREEE (reference sequence). V lost 1 base and J 0 bases, leaving 8 bases between the germline ends. CDR3 nucleotides: TGTGCCAGCAGCTTGTCCGGAGAAGCCAAAAACATTCAGTACTTC. Translation gives CASSLSGEAKNIQYF. The entire variable domain, with the rest obtained from reference TRBV5-4 and TRBJ2-4, is as follows: ETGVTQSPTHLIKTRGQQVTLRCSSQSGHNTVSWYQQALGQGPQFIFQYYREEENGRGNFPPRFSGLQFPNYSSELNVNALELDDSALYLCASSLSGEAKNIQYFGAGTRLSVL.

The V gene is TRBV10-3, the J gene TRBJ2-3; weak D call: TRBD1 (6 bases). V was trimmed by 4 bases and J by 3 bases, leaving 14 bases between them. CDR1 is ENHRY and CDR2 is SYGVKD in the germline V gene. The CDR3 spans 15 residues. The CDR3 DNA follows: TGTGCCATCAGTGGGGGGCGGATAGGAACAGATACGCAGTATTTT. Its translation is CAISGGRIGTDTQYF.

This clone was counted a single time. V gene TRBV5-6 combines with J gene TRBJ2-7; 7 nucleotides align to TRBD1. Germline CDR1 SGHDT, CDR2 YYEEEE. With V trimmed by 4 bases and J by 10 bases, 11 bases remained unmatched. This CDR3 has 13 amino acids. CDR3 sequence reads: CASSLTGVETQYF. The CDR3, as DNA: TGTGCCAGCAGCCTTACAGGGGTGGAGACACAGTACTTC.

This sequence joins TRBV5-1 and TRBJ2-1; 11 bases map to TRBD2. The CDR3 is made up of 15 amino acids. The germline V gene encodes CDR1 SGHRS and CDR2 YFSETQ. V shed 4 bases, J shed 9 bases, and the junction held 9 bases outside the gene matches. CDR3 coding DNA: TGCGCCAGCAGCCCGTCTCTAGCGGGAGGAGGTGAGCAGTTCTTC. Protein product: CASSPSLAGGGEQFF.

This clone was recorded a few times. The chain couples TRBV7-2 to TRBJ2-7; 10 bases line up with TRBD1. V lost 10 bases, J lost 4 bases, and 10 bases stayed unmatched. The CDR3 runs to 14 residues. Germline CDR1 SGHTA, CDR2 FQGNSA. The CDR3 is CATQTDRGVYEQYF. The CDR3 region has the DNA TGTGCCACCCAAACGGACAGGGGGGTGTACGAGCAGTACTTC.

This CDR3 is CASSYRLAGYANTGELFF. The CDR3, as DNA: TGTGCCAGCAGCTATCGACTAGCGGGGTACGCGAACACCGGGGAGCTGTTTTTT. The chain is built from TRBV3-1 (or the pseudogene TRBV3-2) and TRBJ2-2; TRBD2 matches 11 bases. V shed 5 bases, J shed 0 bases, and the junction held 8 bases outside the gene matches. The CDR3 is 18 amino acids. CDR1 and CDR2 from the germline V gene are LGHDT and YNNKEL (reference sequence).

CDR3 amino acids: CASSPGVARNQPQHF. The DNA for the CDR3 is TGTGCCAGCTCTCCGGGGGTCGCCCGCAATCAGCCCCAGCATTTT. This chain joins TRBV18 and TRBJ1-5, with D tentatively TRBD1 (5 bases). The CDR3 spans 15 residues. Germline V gene data show CDR1 as KGHSH and CDR2 as LQKENI. The germline V and J ends were trimmed by 6 bases and 2 bases, with 14 bases remaining between them.

The chain uses TRBV15 and TRBJ1-2; perhaps TRBD1 as D (6 bases). Per germline, CDR1 LNHNV and CDR2 YYDKDF (reference sequence). Between the trimmed V and J ends, which lost 1 base and 0 bases, there was a span of 9 bases. The CDR3 has 15 residues. This CDR3 is CATSRGTAANYGYTF. The DNA of the CDR3 is TGTGCCACCAGCAGAGGGACAGCCGCTAACTATGGCTACACCTTC.

This chain links TRBV9 with TRBJ1-5, with D unclear. This CDR3 has 14 residues. V lost 0 bases, J lost 3 bases, and 7 bases lay in between. In germline, CDR1 is SGDLS, CDR2 YYNGEE. CDR3 in amino acids: CASSVGGNNQPQHF. The CDR3 nucleotides are TGTGCCAGCAGCGTAGGAGGGAACAATCAGCCCCAGCATTTT.

This chain links TRBV19 with TRBJ1-4, with D tentatively TRBD1 (5 bases). The germline V gene encodes CDR1 LNHDA and CDR2 SQIVND (reference sequence). Trimming removed 6 bases at V and 0 bases at J, with 11 bases between. The CDR3 covers 15 residues. Here the CDR3 DNA reads TGTGCCAGTAGCGACAGCGCTACAACTAATGAAAAACTGTTTTTT. Its translation: CASSDSATTNEKLFF.

The chain uses TRBV19 and TRBJ1-6; D remains ambiguous. The CDR3 spans 14 residues. Germline lookup yields CDR1 LNHDA and CDR2 SQIVND (reference sequence). V shed 6 bases and J shed 6 bases, with 12 bases lying between them. The CDR3 loop reads CASSQREFNSPLHF. The DNA for the CDR3 is TGTGCCAGTAGCCAAAGGGAGTTTAATTCACCCCTCCACTTT.

The chain uses TRBV3-1 (or the pseudogene TRBV3-2) and TRBJ2-1; the D gene is possibly TRBD2 (6 bases). CDR3 length equals 14 residues. Germline V lookup: CDR1 LGHDT, CDR2 YNNKEL (reference sequence). Trimming pared 7 bases from V and 4 bases from J, leaving 14 bases between. CDR3 nucleotide sequence: TGTGCCAGCACCGCTAGCGTTAGTTACAATGAGCAGTTCTTC. Its protein is CASTASVSYNEQFF.

Concerning this clone: The same CDR3 arises from other DNA sequences in this sample as well. The chain employs TRBV28 and TRBJ1-4; D uncertain. The V end lost 2 bases, the J end lost 6 bases, and 4 bases lay between the germline ends. Looked up from germline, CDR1 is MDHEN and CDR2 is SYDVKM. This CDR3 is built from 12 residues. The CDR3 reads CASSLPHEKLFF. The CDR3 coding sequence is TGTGCCAGCAGTTTACCTCATGAAAAACTGTTTTTT.

This rearrangement joins TRBV24-1 to TRBJ1-1; D unresolved. Germline CDR1 reads KGHDR; CDR2 reads SFDVKD. The CDR3 is 12 amino acids. V gave up 4 bases and J gave up 6 bases, with 8 bases separating them. In nucleotides, the CDR3 is TGTGCCACCAGTGACCCCGGGTCTGAAGCTTTCTTT. Its protein product is CATSDPGSEAFF.

This chain joins TRBV5-4 and TRBJ2-5; TRBD2 matches at 10 bases. The length of the CDR3 is 16 residues. CDR1 and CDR2 from the germline V gene are SGHNT and YYREEE (reference sequence). J gave up 2 bases and V 4 bases, and 8 bases lay outside the gene matches. As DNA, the CDR3 is TGTGCCAGCAGCCAAAGGACTAGCGGACAACAAGAGACCCAGTACTTC. Protein sequence: CASSQRTSGQQETQYF.

This clone was seen once. V is TRBV5-1 and J is TRBJ1-1; D is ambiguous. Germline loops: CDR1 SGHRS, CDR2 YFSETQ. The CDR3 totals 13 residues. V lost 3 bases to trimming and J lost 4 bases, with 10 bases between them. The CDR3 sequence: CASSSIDATEAFF. DNA for the CDR3: TGCGCCAGCAGCTCTATTGATGCCACTGAAGCTTTCTTT.

This clone was seen once. The V gene is TRBV28, the J gene TRBJ2-3, with D perhaps TRBD2 (6 bases). Germline assignment: CDR1 MDHEN and CDR2 SYDVKM. V shed 2 bases and J shed 6 bases, with 15 bases lying between them. The CDR3 is 15 amino acids. This CDR3 reads CASSLLGGRMDTQYF. The CDR3 coding sequence is TGTGCCAGCAGTTTACTGGGGGGACGGATGGATACGCAGTATTTT. Full variable domain (rest looked up from reference TRBV28 and TRBJ2-3): DVKVTQSSRYLVKRTGEKVFLECVQDMDHENMFWYRQDPGLGLRLIYFSYDVKMKEKGDIPEGYSVSREKKERFSLILESASTNQTSMYLCASSLLGGRMDTQYFGPGTRLTVL.

The CDR3 DNA follows: TGTGCCAGCAGCTTACGACAGGGGCTTGGCTACACCTTC. Its protein product is CASSLRQGLGYTF. V is TRBV7-3 and J is TRBJ1-2; 8 bases are a match to TRBD1. The CDR3 has 13 amino acids. Unmatched junction bases numbered 3, after V lost 2 bases and J lost 7 bases. The germline V gene has CDR1 SGHTA and CDR2 FQGTGA.

The chain joins TRBV19 to TRBJ1-1; D is possibly TRBD1 (5 bases). The CDR3 sequence is 15 residues long. The V end was cut by 3 bases, the J end by 2 bases, with 13 bases between. The germline V gene encodes CDR1 LNHDA and CDR2 SQIVND (reference sequence). The CDR3: CASSMSSRVNTEAFF. The CDR3, as DNA: TGTGCCAGTAGTATGAGCAGCAGGGTCAACACTGAAGCTTTCTTT.

This chain uses TRBV10-2 with TRBJ2-1; 10 nucleotides line up with TRBD2. CDR1 and CDR2 from the germline V gene are WSHSY and SAAADI. The CDR3 contains 16 residues. V was clipped by 7 bases and J by 9 bases; unmatched bases: 15. Written as DNA, the CDR3 is TGCGCCAGCACCCTGAGCGGCAGCGGGGGGGCACTTGAGCAGTTCTTC. Residues: CASTLSGSGGALEQFF.

V and J are TRBV6-5 and TRBJ2-7, with TRBD1 matching 7 bases. The V and J ends lost 6 bases and 3 bases, in that order; junction bases with no gene match: 11. Germline V gene data show CDR1 as MNHEY and CDR2 as SVGAGI. The CDR3 extends over 15 amino acids. The CDR3 DNA reads as TGTGCCAGCAGGGATCAGACAGGGATGTTCTACGAGCAGTACTTC. Its translation is CASRDQTGMFYEQYF.